The 24 T cell receptor beta chains below all came from one sample that was sequenced in a study of Graves' ophthalmopathy and Graves' hyperthyroidism. TCR beta CDR3 amplification used RNA transcripts. First-round RT-PCR used HTBI primers; second-round multiplex PCR followed. TCRdb reanalysed the multiplex PCR reads using MiXCR and keeps one entry per CDR3 protein. The table includes some 47,000 distinct CDR3 sequences, 50% detected once. Source material: peripheral blood. These receptors all come from an adult man with Graves' ophthalmopathy.

The chain employs TRBV6-6 and TRBJ2-7, with 10 bases matching TRBD2. Germline V CDR1 and CDR2: MNHNY, SVGAGI (reference sequence). This CDR3 comprises 17 residues. V lost 2 bases, J lost 3 bases, and 10 bases stayed unmatched. The CDR3 region is CASSYVTSGKKLYEQYF. CDR3 nucleotide sequence: TGTGCCAGCAGTTACGTAACTAGCGGGAAAAAACTCTACGAGCAGTACTTC.

Sample share makes this clonotype medium-sized (0.01 to 0.1%). The chain is built from TRBV29-1 and TRBJ1-2, with D hard to call. Germline V gene sequence: CDR1 SQVTM, CDR2 ANQGSEA. The CDR3 covers 13 residues. The germline V and J ends were trimmed by 8 bases and 2 bases, with 15 bases remaining between them. The CDR3 DNA reads as TGCAGCCTTCTAGAGGCGGCCAACTATGGCTACACCTTC. It encodes CSLLEAANYGYTF. Full variable domain (outside the CDR3, taken from reference TRBV29-1 and TRBJ1-2): SAVISQKPSRDICQRGTSLTIQCQVDSQVTMMFWYRQQPGQSLTLIATANQGSEATYESGFVIDKFPISRPNLTFSTLTVSNMSPEDSSIYLCSLLEAANYGYTFGSGTRLTVV.

Note on this clonotype: A junction boundary mismatches the germline segment, possibly from a read error. The rearrangement links TRBV20-1 to TRBJ2-6; D is unresolved. Germline loops: CDR1 DFQATT, CDR2 SNEGSKA (reference sequence). The CDR3 extends over 15 amino acids. CDR3 sequence (DNA): TGCAGTGCCCTTCTCATCGACTCTGGGGTCAACGTCCTGACTTTC. This encodes CSALLIDSGVNVLTF.

The chain recombines TRBV10-2 with TRBJ2-7; TRBD2 matches 9 bases. The V gene end was trimmed by 0 bases and the J gene end by 1 base; junction bases not matched to a gene: 4. Germline CDR1 is WSHSY and CDR2 is SAAADI. The CDR3 runs to 16 residues. CDR3 DNA sequence: TGCGCCAGCAGTGAGTCGGAGCGGGGGGCGTCCTACGAGCAGTACTTC. Translated: CASSESERGASYEQYF.

This clonotype occurred many times. The rearrangement uses TRBV13 and TRBJ2-7; 9 nucleotides line up with TRBD1. J gave up 1 base and V 5 bases, and 9 bases lay outside the gene matches. The CDR3 runs to 16 residues. Per the germline V gene, CDR1 is PRHDT and CDR2 is FYEKMQ (reference sequence). CDR3 sequence: CASSDRTGAVSYEQYF. CDR3 sequence (DNA): TGTGCCAGCAGCGACCGGACAGGGGCCGTATCCTACGAGCAGTACTTC.

About this clonotype itself: The junction shows a germline mismatch at one end, possibly a read error. The rearrangement links TRBV12-3 or TRBV12-4 to TRBJ2-3; D ambiguous. The length of the CDR3 is 14 residues. Here the CDR3 reads CASSLRKGTDKQYF. The DNA of the CDR3 is TGTGCCAGCAGTTTAAGGAAGGGCACAGATAAGCAGTATTTT.

In its sample, this clonotype was seen many times. The rearrangement links TRBV13 to TRBJ2-2; D gene unclear. This CDR3 spans 14 amino acids. Between the trimmed V and J ends, which lost 1 base and 5 bases, there was a span of 8 bases. The germline CDR1 and CDR2 sequences are PRHDT and FYEKMQ (reference sequence). The CDR3: CASSLVVGTGELFF. The CDR3 DNA reads TGTGCCAGCAGCTTAGTGGTCGGGACCGGGGAGCTGTTTTTT.

This clonotype was recorded many times. This sequence joins TRBV12-3 or TRBV12-4 and TRBJ1-2; D not certain. V lost 4 bases and J 8 bases, leaving 11 bases between the germline ends. CDR3 length: 12 amino acids. The DNA for the CDR3 is TGTGCCAGCAGTTCTGGGTTTGGGGGCTACACCTTC. It translates to CASSSGFGGYTF.

This clonotype came up many times. V gene TRBV18 combines with J gene TRBJ2-7; D not certain. In germline, CDR1 is KGHSH, CDR2 LQKENI. This CDR3 has 13 amino acids. The V gene lost 3 bases and the J gene lost 1 base, with 7 bases spanning the gap. This chain's CDR3 is CASSPLDSYEQYF. The CDR3 coding sequence is TGTGCCAGCTCACCCCTTGATTCCTACGAGCAGTACTTC.

This rearrangement joins TRBV20-1 to TRBJ2-5, with 8 bases aligning to TRBD1. Germline V gene data show CDR1 as DFQATT and CDR2 as SNEGSKA (reference sequence). This CDR3 is 13 amino acids long. After removal of 3 bases from V and 4 bases from J, the junction contained 4 bases not matched to a gene. CDR3 DNA sequence: TGCAGTGCTAGCGGGACAGGAACAGAGACCCAGTACTTC. As protein: CSASGTGTETQYF.

This clonotype occurred many times. The chain joins TRBV28 to TRBJ2-7; D gene uncertain. Germline V gene sequence: CDR1 MDHEN, CDR2 SYDVKM. V lost 4 bases to trimming and J lost 7 bases, with 8 bases between them. The CDR3 consists of 11 residues. CDR3 region: CASSSMGEQYF. The CDR3 region has the DNA TGTGCCAGCAGTTCTATGGGGGAGCAGTACTTC.

The rearrangement links TRBV5-1 to TRBJ2-1, with D hard to call. The V gene's germline CDR1 is SGHRS and CDR2 YFSETQ. The CDR3 is 13 residues long. Between the trimmed V and J ends, which lost 1 base and 9 bases, there was a span of 11 bases. CDR3 nucleotide sequence: TGCGCCAGCAGCTTGCCCCAATTGAGTGAGCAGTTCTTC. This gives the protein CASSLPQLSEQFF.

This clonotype was seen many times. A read error is possible here, since a much larger clone lies one base away. The chain has TRBV5-8 and TRBJ2-7, with a tentative D call TRBD2 (5 bases). The CDR3 runs 13 residues. The ends were cut back, 0 bases at V and 6 bases at J, with 10 bases in the middle. Germline-derived CDR1 and CDR2 are SGHTS and YDEGEE. The CDR3: CASSLGEGVEQYF. CDR3 coding DNA: TGTGCCAGCAGCTTGGGAGAGGGCGTCGAGCAGTACTTC.

This clonotype was seen ten or more times. The chain combines TRBV6-1 with TRBJ1-2; D gene unclear. The CDR3 covers 13 residues. The V and J ends lost 4 bases and 3 bases respectively, with 9 bases between them. Germline-derived CDR1 and CDR2 are MNHNS and SASEGT. CDR3 DNA sequence: TGTGCCAGCAGTGTCGGGTTCGACTATGGCTACACCTTC. Residues: CASSVGFDYGYTF.

As regards this clonotype: Germline and junction disagree at one end, which may indicate a read error. This chain links TRBV7-3 with TRBJ2-6; 10 positions agree with TRBD1. The CDR3 runs 14 residues. Looked up from germline, CDR1 is SGHTA and CDR2 is FQGTGA. The CDR3 here is CASSSGTGVGTEAF. Here the CDR3 DNA reads TGTGCCAGCAGCTCAGGGACAGGGGTTGGAACTGAAGCTTTC. Based on the CDR3 plus reference TRBV7-3 and TRBJ2-6, the full variable domain is GAGVSQTPSNKVTEKGKYVELRCDPISGHTALYWYRQSLGQGPEFLIYFQGTGAADDSGLPNDRFFAVRPEGSVSTLKIQRTERGDSAVYLCASSSGTGVGTEAFGAGSRLTVL.

The J gene is TRBJ2-7, the V gene TRBV20-1; 12 positions match TRBD1. This CDR3 contains 15 residues. In germline, CDR1 is DFQATT, CDR2 SNEGSKA (reference sequence). V was clipped by 3 bases and J by 7 bases; unmatched bases: 10. The CDR3 spells CSASQPGTGGWEQYF. As DNA, the CDR3 is TGCAGTGCTAGCCAACCCGGGACAGGGGGCTGGGAGCAGTACTTC.

The chain couples TRBV4-1 to TRBJ1-1; unclear D gene. The V end was cut by 4 bases, the J end by 3 bases, with 15 bases between. Germline V CDR1 and CDR2: MGHRA, YSYEKL. The CDR3 consists of 15 residues. The CDR3 region has the DNA TGCGCCAGCAGCCCCCGAATCAACGGGTACACTGAAGCTTTCTTT. It encodes CASSPRINGYTEAFF.

This clonotype was found a few times. J is TRBJ2-7 and V is TRBV19; D could derive from TRBD1 or TRBD2 (5 bases each). Germline V gives CDR1 LNHDA, CDR2 SQIVND (reference sequence). V lost 2 bases to trimming and J lost 4 bases, with 12 bases between them. This CDR3 comprises 14 residues. In DNA form, the CDR3 reads TGTGCCAGTAGTATACGGGACCAGGGTTACGAGCAGTACTTC. Its protein is CASSIRDQGYEQYF.

Points on this clonotype: An end of the junction does not agree with germline; a read error may underlie this. The chain has TRBV12-3 or TRBV12-4 and TRBJ2-5; tentatively, D is TRBD1 (5 bases). This CDR3 region has 13 residues. CDR3: CACRQEGVETQCF. CDR3 sequence (DNA): TGTGCCTGCAGGCAAGAAGGGGTAGAGACCCAGTGCTTC.

J is TRBJ1-5 and V is TRBV13; no reliable D call. The V gene lost 4 bases and the J gene lost 13 bases, with 5 bases spanning the gap. The germline V gene encodes CDR1 PRHDT and CDR2 FYEKMQ (reference sequence). There are 9 residues in the CDR3. CDR3 loop: CASSSPQHF. DNA of the CDR3: TGTGCCAGCAGCTCCCCTCAGCATTTT.

This clonotype was seen many times. The gene calls are TRBV2 and TRBJ2-7; 7 bases are shared with TRBD1. V lost 6 bases and J lost 6; bases outside the gene matches: 17. CDR3 length: 16 amino acids. Germline assignment: CDR1 SNHLY and CDR2 FYNNEI. This CDR3 is CASRLTLQGSEREQYF. In nucleotides, the CDR3 is TGTGCCAGCAGACTTACCTTACAGGGGTCCGAGCGCGAGCAGTACTTC.

This clonotype was found many times. The rearrangement uses TRBV7-2 and TRBJ2-3, with D tentatively TRBD1 or TRBD2 (5 bases each). The germline V and J ends were trimmed by 5 bases and 2 bases, with 11 bases remaining between them. Looked up from germline, CDR1 is SGHTA and CDR2 is FQGNSA. This CDR3 contains 14 residues. Here the CDR3 DNA reads TGTGCCAGCAGCCCGGGGACGAACACAGATACGCAGTATTTT. Translating gives CASSPGTNTDTQYF.

This chain links TRBV6-6 with TRBJ1-5; D is ambiguous. TRBJ2-3 explains the end of the DNA better; the J call may be wrong. There are 11 residues in the CDR3. Per germline, CDR1 MNHNY and CDR2 SVGAGI (reference sequence). In nucleotides, the CDR3 is TGTGCCAGCAGCGAGGCTAGTACGCAGTATTTT. Translated: CASSEASTQYF.

This clonotype has a count of ten or more. V and J are TRBV12-3 or TRBV12-4 and TRBJ1-3; D perhaps matches TRBD1 (5 bases). With 6 bases removed from V and 0 bases from J, the gap between germline ends came to 12 bases. CDR3 length equals 15 residues. DNA for the CDR3: TGTGCCAGCAGGCACAGGCGAATCTCTGGAAACACCATATATTTT. Amino acids: CASRHRRISGNTIYF.